Below are 10 T cell receptor beta chains sequenced from a single sample in a study of T cells of healthy individuals. MiXCR, run by TCRdb on the 5' RACE reads, gives a single entry per CDR3 protein. Of some 69,000 distinct CDR3 sequences listed, roughly 17% were seen once; the top ten hold around 4.5%. These receptor sequences come from a human donor in good health.

This clonotype was detected ten times or more. The gene calls are TRBV6-2 or TRBV6-3 and TRBJ2-7; D perhaps matches TRBD1 (5 bases). Germline assignment: CDR1 MNHEY and CDR2 SVGEGT. The length of the CDR3 is 18 residues. V shed 0 bases and J shed 1 base, with 19 bases lying between them. CDR3 loop: CASSYSLRQGQKSYEQYF. DNA of the CDR3: TGTGCCAGCAGTTACTCGCTCCGCCAGGGCCAAAAATCCTACGAGCAGTACTTC.

This clonotype was recorded many times. The gene calls are TRBV9 and TRBJ2-1; TRBD1 agrees at 12 bases. The ends lost 4 bases at V and 7 bases at J; junction bases unmatched: 9. Germline V lookup: CDR1 SGDLS, CDR2 YYNGEE. The CDR3 covers 16 residues. CDR3 region: CASSPGGTGGLNEQFF. CDR3 in DNA: TGTGCCAGCAGCCCCGGGGGGACAGGGGGCCTAAATGAGCAGTTCTTC.

A few counts support this clonotype. This chain joins TRBV28 and TRBJ2-5; 8 bases are a match to TRBD2. CDR1 and CDR2 (germline): MDHEN, SYDVKM. The CDR3 extends over 13 amino acids. V was clipped by 6 bases and J by 4 bases; unmatched bases: 4. The DNA of the CDR3 is TGTGCCAGCAGAGAGAGCGGGGGAGAGACCCAGTACTTC. Translated: CASRESGGETQYF.

The V call is TRBV29-1, the J call TRBJ2-6; no definite D call. The CDR3 extends over 11 amino acids. Trimming shortened V by 1 base and J by 11 bases, and 6 bases separated the two germline ends. Looked up from germline, CDR1 is SQVTM and CDR2 is ANQGSEA. Written as DNA, the CDR3 is TGCAGCGTTGAAGTGGACGACGTCCTGACTTTC. Protein sequence: CSVEVDDVLTF. The full variable domain, its missing parts supplied by reference TRBV29-1 and TRBJ2-6, is SAVISQKPSRDICQRGTSLTIQCQVDSQVTMMFWYRQQPGQSLTLIATANQGSEATYESGFVIDKFPISRPNLTFSTLTVSNMSPEDSSIYLCSVEVDDVLTFGAGSRLTVL.

The chain joins TRBV5-1 to TRBJ1-1; D unclear. Germline V CDR1 and CDR2: SGHRS, YFSETQ. The V and J ends lost 1 base and 1 base respectively, with 5 bases between them. The CDR3 loop spans 13 amino acids. As DNA, the CDR3 is TGCGCCAGCAGCTTGTGGGGGAACACTGAAGCTTTCTTT. This encodes CASSLWGNTEAFF.

Only a few counts were recorded for this clonotype. CDR3 sequence: CAITSGASDEQYF. The CDR3 region has the DNA TGTGCCATCACCTCTGGGGCTAGCGACGAGCAGTACTTC. The chain is built from TRBV10-3 and TRBJ2-7, with D maybe TRBD2 (6 bases). V lost 7 bases and J 5 bases, leaving 15 bases between the germline ends. The CDR3 loop spans 13 amino acids. CDR1 ENHRY and CDR2 SYGVKD come from the germline V gene.

The chain joins TRBV2 to TRBJ2-3; D call uncertain. The CDR3 runs 13 residues. V gave up 4 bases and J gave up 5 bases, with 10 bases separating them. Germline V CDR1 and CDR2: SNHLY, FYNNEI. The CDR3 bases are TGTGCCAGCAGTGTTGACTCTCGAGATACGCAGTATTTT. This translates into CASSVDSRDTQYF. The whole variable domain, remainder taken from reference TRBV2 and TRBJ2-3, is EPEVTQTPSHQVTQMGQEVILRCVPISNHLYFYWYRQILGQKVEFLVSFYNNEISEKSEIFDDQFSVERPDGSNFTLKIRSTKLEDSAMYFCASSVDSRDTQYFGPGTRLTVL.

The V and J genes are TRBV20-1 and TRBJ2-1; D possibly corresponds to TRBD1 (7 bases). Germline V gene lookup returns CDR1 DFQATT and CDR2 SNEGSKA (reference sequence). Trimming shortened V by 4 bases and J by 4 bases, and 11 bases separated the two germline ends. The CDR3 spans 13 residues. As DNA, the CDR3 is TGCAGTGCTAAGGGGGCGGGGTACAATGAGCAGTTCTTC. Translated: CSAKGAGYNEQFF.

This clonotype was recorded many times. This sequence joins TRBV5-5 and TRBJ2-3; unclear D gene. The CDR3 covers 11 residues. The germline V gene has CDR1 SGHKS and CDR2 YYEKEE (reference sequence). V lost 2 bases and J 7 bases, leaving 5 bases between the germline ends. CDR3 region: CASSFQNTQYF. CDR3 nucleotides: TGTGCCAGCAGCTTTCAGAATACGCAGTATTTT.

This clonotype was detected many times. The V call is TRBV4-1, the J call TRBJ1-2; 9 nucleotides align to TRBD1. This CDR3 is 15 amino acids long. V shed 0 bases, J shed 4 bases, and the junction held 3 bases outside the gene matches. Germline CDR1 and CDR2: MGHRA and YSYEKL. The chain's CDR3 is CASSQDGTGIYGYTF. CDR3 DNA: TGCGCCAGCAGCCAAGACGGGACAGGGATCTATGGCTACACCTTC.